Described below is a single T cell receptor (beta chain) sequence and its context. The CDR3 is made up of 17 amino acids. V trimming: 0 bases; J trimming: 9 bases; junction bases outside the gene matches: 12. Germline CDR1 reads SEHNR; CDR2 reads FQNEAQ (reference sequence). Per the original data handling: Using reference gene primer amplification, nucleated cell counts were estimated. Sequencing used immunoSEQ multiplex PCR; TCRdb keeps in-frame clones, though not all of them. The DNA was the basis for D and trimming; V, J and clone size are from that table. This sample yields around 130,000 clones, of which around nine tenths are seen a single time; roughly 3.7% belongs to the top ten. The data stem from a study of blood T cell repertoires in COVID-19. Study background: The United States, Italy and Spain supplied acute and convalescent COVID-19 samples.

The sample consisted of peripheral blood. J is TRBJ2-1 and V is TRBV7-9, with 9 bases that match TRBD2. The sequence derives from a man aged 45 to 65 with active COVID-19. CDR3 region: CASSLALASGKGAEQFF. The CDR3 region has the DNA TGTGCCAGCAGCTTAGCTTTGGCTAGCGGGAAAGGGGCTGAGCAGTTCTTC.